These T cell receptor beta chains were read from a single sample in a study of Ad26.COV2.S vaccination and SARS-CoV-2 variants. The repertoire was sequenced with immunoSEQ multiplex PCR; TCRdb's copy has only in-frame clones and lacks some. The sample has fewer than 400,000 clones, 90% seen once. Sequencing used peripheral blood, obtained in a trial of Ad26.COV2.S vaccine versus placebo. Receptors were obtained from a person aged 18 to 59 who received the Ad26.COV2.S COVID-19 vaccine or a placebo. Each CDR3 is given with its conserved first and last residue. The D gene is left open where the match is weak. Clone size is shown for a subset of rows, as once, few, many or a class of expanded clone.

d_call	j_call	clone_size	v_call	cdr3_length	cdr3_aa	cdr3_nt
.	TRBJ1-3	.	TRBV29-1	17	CSVENGGIGGSGNTIYF	TGCAGCGTTGAAAACGGTGGGATTGGGGGGTCTGGAAACACCATATATTTT
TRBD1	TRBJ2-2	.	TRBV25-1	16	CASSAPTGLNTGELFF	TGTGCCAGCAGTGCCCCGACAGGGCTTAACACCGGGGAGCTGTTTTTT
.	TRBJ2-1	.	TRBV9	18	CASSAYSNGLAPYNEQFF	TGTGCCAGCAGCGCTTACTCCAATGGGCTAGCCCCCTACAATGAGCAGTTCTTC
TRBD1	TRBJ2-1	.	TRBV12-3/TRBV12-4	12	CASSGTGVEQFF	TGTGCCAGCAGTGGGACAGGGGTCGAGCAGTTCTTC
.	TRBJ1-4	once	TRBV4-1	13	CASSQVFNEKLFF	TGCGCCAGCAGCCAAGTGTTTAATGAAAAACTGTTTTTT
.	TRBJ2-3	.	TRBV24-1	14	CATSDPRHSDTQYF	TGTGCCACCAGTGATCCGCGACACTCAGATACGCAGTATTTT
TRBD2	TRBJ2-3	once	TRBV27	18	CASSFLAGALASTDTQYF	TGTGCCAGCAGTTTCCTAGCGGGCGCCCTAGCTAGCACAGATACGCAGTATTTT
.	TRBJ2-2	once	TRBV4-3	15	CASSQDPVGGRELFF	TGCGCCAGCAGCCAAGATCCCGTGGGGGGCCGGGAGCTGTTTTTT
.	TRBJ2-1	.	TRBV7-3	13	CASSLGKFNEQFF	TGTGCCAGCAGCCTGGGGAAATTCAATGAGCAGTTCTTC
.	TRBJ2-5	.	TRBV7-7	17	CASSLGSPVGLQETQYF	TGTGCCAGCAGCTTAGGGTCGCCAGTAGGGCTACAAGAGACCCAGTACTTC
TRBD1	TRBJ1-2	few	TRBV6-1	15	CASSELGGEGYGYTF	TGTGCCAGCAGTGAACTAGGGGGCGAGGGCTATGGCTACACCTTC
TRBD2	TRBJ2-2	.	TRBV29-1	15	CSVERGLAKTGELFF	TGCAGCGTTGAACGAGGACTAGCCAAGACCGGGGAGCTGTTTTTT
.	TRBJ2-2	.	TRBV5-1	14	CASSVQVNTGELFF	TGCGCCAGCAGTGTACAGGTGAACACCGGGGAGCTGTTTTTT
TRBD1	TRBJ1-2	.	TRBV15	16	CATSRGAGTGFHGYTF	TGTGCCACCAGCAGAGGGGCCGGGACAGGGTTCCATGGCTACACCTTC
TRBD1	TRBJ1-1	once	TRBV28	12	CASSVTTGGAFF	TGTGCCAGCAGCGTTACTACAGGGGGGGCTTTCTTT
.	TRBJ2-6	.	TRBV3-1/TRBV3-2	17	CASSPRLEETGANVLTF	TGTGCCAGCAGCCCGCGCCTCGAAGAAACTGGGGCCAACGTCCTGACTTTC
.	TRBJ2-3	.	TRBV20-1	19	CSASPGPDPSLIVTDTQYF	TGCAGTGCTAGTCCGGGTCCTGACCCGTCCCTGATAGTCACAGATACGCAGTATTTT
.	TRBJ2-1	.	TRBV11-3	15	CASSLADPLANEQFF	TGTGCCAGCAGCCTTGCAGACCCACTCGCCAATGAGCAGTTCTTC
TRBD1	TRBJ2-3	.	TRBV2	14	CASTQGAKTDTQYF	TGTGCCAGCACTCAGGGGGCGAAGACAGATACGCAGTATTTT
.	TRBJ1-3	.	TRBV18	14	CASSPTVSGNTIYF	TGTGCCAGCTCACCGACCGTCTCTGGAAACACCATATATTTT
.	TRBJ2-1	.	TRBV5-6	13	CASTESSRYEQFF	TGTGCCAGCACGGAAAGCTCTAGATATGAGCAGTTCTTC
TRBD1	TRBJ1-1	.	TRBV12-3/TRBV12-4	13	CASSGRRDSEAFF	TGTGCCAGCAGTGGCCGCCGGGACAGTGAAGCTTTCTTT
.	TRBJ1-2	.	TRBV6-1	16	CASSEAVFNSGYGYTF	TGTGCCAGCAGTGAAGCGGTTTTTAATTCAGGTTATGGCTACACCTTC
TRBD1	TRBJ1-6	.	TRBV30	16	CAWSIGWDRYNSPLHF	TGTGCCTGGAGTATTGGTTGGGACAGGTATAATTCACCCCTCCACTTT
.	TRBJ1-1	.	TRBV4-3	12	CASRGDGTEAFF	TGCGCCAGCAGGGGGGACGGCACTGAAGCTTTCTTT
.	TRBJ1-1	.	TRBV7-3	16	CASSLMDTLTNTEAFF	TGTGCCAGCAGCTTAATGGACACCCTAACGAACACTGAAGCTTTCTTT
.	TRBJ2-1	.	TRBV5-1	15	CASSLAQDSTNEQFF	TGCGCCAGCAGCTTAGCCCAGGACAGCACCAATGAGCAGTTCTTC
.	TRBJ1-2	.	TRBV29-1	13	CSATEGANYGYTF	TGCAGCGCGACCGAGGGGGCTAACTATGGCTACACCTTC
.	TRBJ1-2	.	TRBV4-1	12	CASSQDNSGYTF	TGCGCCAGCAGCCAAGATAATTCAGGCTACACCTTC
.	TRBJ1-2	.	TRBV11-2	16	CASSLEWLSGHRGYTF	TGTGCCAGCAGCTTAGAGTGGCTTTCGGGACACCGTGGCTACACCTTC
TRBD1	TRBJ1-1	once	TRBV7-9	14	CASSPTGVNTEAFF	TGTGCCAGCAGCCCGACAGGGGTGAACACTGAAGCTTTCTTT
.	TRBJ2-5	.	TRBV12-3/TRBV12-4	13	CASKVDRKETQYF	TGTGCCAGCAAGGTTGACAGAAAAGAGACCCAGTACTTC
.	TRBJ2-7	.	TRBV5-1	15	CASSLTDRQVYEQYF	TGCGCCAGCAGCTTAACTGACAGACAGGTCTACGAGCAGTACTTC
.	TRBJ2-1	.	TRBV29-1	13	CSGSGTNYNEQFF	TGCAGCGGCTCCGGGACGAACTACAATGAGCAGTTCTTC